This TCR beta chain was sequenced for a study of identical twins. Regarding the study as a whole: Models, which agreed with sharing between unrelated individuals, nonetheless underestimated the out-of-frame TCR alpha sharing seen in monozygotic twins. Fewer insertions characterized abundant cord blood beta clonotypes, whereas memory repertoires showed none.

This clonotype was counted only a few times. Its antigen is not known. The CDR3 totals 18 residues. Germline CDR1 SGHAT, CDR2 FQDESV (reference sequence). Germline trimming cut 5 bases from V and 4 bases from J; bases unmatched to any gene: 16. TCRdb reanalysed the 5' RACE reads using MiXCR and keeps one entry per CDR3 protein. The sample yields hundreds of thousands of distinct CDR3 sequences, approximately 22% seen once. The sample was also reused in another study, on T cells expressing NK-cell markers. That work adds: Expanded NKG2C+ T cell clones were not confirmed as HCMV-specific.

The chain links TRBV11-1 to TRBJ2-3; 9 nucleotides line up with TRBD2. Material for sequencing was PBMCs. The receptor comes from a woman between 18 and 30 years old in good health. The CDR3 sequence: CASSLTGVSGLASDTQYF. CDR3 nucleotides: TGTGCCAGCAGCCTAACAGGCGTCTCGGGACTAGCATCAGATACGCAGTATTTT.